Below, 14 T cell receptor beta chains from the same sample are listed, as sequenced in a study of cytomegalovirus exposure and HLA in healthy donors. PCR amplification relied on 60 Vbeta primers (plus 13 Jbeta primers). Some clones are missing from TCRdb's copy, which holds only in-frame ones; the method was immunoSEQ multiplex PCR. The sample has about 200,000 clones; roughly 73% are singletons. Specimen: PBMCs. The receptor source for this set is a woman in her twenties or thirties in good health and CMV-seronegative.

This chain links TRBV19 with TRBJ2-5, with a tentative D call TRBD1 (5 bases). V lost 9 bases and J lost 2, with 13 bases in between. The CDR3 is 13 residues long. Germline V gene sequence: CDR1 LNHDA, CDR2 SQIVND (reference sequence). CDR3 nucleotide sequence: TGTGCCAGCCTGGGCAAGGGGCAAGAGACCCAGTACTTC. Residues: CASLGKGQETQYF.

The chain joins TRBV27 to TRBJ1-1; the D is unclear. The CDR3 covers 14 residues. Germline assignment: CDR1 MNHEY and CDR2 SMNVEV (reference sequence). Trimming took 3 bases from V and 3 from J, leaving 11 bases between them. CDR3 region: CASSFRVRDTEAFF. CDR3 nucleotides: TGTGCCAGCAGTTTTAGGGTGCGGGACACTGAAGCTTTCTTT.

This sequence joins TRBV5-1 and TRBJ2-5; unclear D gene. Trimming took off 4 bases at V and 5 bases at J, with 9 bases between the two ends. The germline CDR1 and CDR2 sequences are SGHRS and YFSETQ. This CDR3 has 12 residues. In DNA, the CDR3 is TGCGCCAGCAGCGAGAATTTTGAGACCCAGTACTTC. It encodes CASSENFETQYF.

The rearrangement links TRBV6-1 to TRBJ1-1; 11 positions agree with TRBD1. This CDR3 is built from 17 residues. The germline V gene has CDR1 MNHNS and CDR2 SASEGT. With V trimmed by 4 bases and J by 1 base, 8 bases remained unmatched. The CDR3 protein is CASSVRRTGGRNTEAFF. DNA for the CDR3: TGTGCCAGCAGTGTCCGTAGGACAGGGGGCCGGAACACTGAAGCTTTCTTT.

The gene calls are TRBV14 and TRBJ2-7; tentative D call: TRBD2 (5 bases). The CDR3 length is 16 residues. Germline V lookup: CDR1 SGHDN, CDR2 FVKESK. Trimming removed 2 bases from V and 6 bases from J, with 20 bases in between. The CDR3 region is CASSQPEGPHWAEQYF. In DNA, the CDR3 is TGTGCCAGCAGCCAACCCGAGGGCCCCCACTGGGCCGAGCAGTACTTC.

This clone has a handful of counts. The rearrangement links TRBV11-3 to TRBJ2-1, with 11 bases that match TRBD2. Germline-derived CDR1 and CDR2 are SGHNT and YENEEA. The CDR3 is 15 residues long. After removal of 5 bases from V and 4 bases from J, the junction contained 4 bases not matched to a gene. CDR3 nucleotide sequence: TGTGCCAGCAGCCGACTAGCGGGGACGTACAATGAGCAGTTCTTC. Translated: CASSRLAGTYNEQFF. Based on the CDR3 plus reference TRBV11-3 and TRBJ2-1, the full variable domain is EAGVVQSPRYKIIEKKQPVAFWCNPISGHNTLYWYLQNLGQGPELLIRYENEEAVDDSQLPKDRFSAERLKGVDSTLKIQPAELGDSAVYLCASSRLAGTYNEQFFGPGTRLTVL.

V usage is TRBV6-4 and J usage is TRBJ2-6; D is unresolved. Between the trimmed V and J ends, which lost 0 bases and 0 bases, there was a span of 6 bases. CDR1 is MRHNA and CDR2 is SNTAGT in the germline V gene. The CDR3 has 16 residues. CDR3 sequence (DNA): TGTGCCAGCAGTGACTCCCACAGCTCTGGGGCCAACGTCCTGACTTTC. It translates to CASSDSHSSGANVLTF.

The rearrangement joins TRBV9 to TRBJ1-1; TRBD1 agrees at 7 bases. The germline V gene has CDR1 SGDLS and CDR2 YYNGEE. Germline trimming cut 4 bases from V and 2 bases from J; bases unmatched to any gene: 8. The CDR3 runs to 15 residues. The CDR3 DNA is TGTGCCAGCAGCCCACCGGGACAGCTAAACACTGAAGCTTTCTTT. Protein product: CASSPPGQLNTEAFF.

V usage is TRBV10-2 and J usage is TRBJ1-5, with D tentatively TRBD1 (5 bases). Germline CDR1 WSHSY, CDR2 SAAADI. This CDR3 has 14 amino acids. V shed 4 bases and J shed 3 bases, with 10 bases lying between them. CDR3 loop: CASSGEGFNQPQHF. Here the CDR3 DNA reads TGCGCCAGCAGTGGGGAGGGGTTCAATCAGCCCCAGCATTTT.

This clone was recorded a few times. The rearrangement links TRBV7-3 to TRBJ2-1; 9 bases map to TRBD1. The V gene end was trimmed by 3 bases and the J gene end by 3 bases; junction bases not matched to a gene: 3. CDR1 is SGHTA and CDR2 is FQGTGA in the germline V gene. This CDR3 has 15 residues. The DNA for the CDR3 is TGTGCCAGCAGCTTGACAGGGGGATACTACAATGAGCAGTTCTTC. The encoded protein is CASSLTGGYYNEQFF.

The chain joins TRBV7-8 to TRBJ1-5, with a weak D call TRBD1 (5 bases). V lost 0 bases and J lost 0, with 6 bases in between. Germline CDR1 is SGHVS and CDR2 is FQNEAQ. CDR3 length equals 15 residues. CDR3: CASSLAGGSNQPQHF. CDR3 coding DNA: TGTGCCAGCAGCTTAGCGGGGGGTAGCAATCAGCCCCAGCATTTT.

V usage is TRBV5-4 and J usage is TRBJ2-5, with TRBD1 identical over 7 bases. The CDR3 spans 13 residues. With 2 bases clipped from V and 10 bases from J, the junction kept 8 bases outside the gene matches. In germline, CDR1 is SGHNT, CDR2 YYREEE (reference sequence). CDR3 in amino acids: CASSFRQGLLQYF. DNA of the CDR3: TGTGCCAGCAGCTTCCGACAGGGCCTACTCCAGTACTTC. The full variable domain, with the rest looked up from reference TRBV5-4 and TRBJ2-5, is ETGVTQSPTHLIKTRGQQVTLRCSSQSGHNTVSWYQQALGQGPQFIFQYYREEENGRGNFPPRFSGLQFPNYSSELNVNALELDDSALYLCASSFRQGLLQYFGPGTRLLVL.

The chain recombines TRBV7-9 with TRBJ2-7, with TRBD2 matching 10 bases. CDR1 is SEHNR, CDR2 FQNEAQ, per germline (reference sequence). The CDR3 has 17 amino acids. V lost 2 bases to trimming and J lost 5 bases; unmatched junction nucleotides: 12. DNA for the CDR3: TGTGCCAGCAGCTTATCCCCCCCCCTAGCGGGAGAAAACGAGCAGTACTTC. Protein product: CASSLSPPLAGENEQYF. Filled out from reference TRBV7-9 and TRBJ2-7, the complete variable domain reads DTGVSQNPRHKITKRGQNVTFRCDPISEHNRLYWYRQTLGQGPEFLTYFQNEAQLEKSRLLSDRFSAERPKGSFSTLEIQRTEQGDSAMYLCASSLSPPLAGENEQYFGPGTRLTVT.

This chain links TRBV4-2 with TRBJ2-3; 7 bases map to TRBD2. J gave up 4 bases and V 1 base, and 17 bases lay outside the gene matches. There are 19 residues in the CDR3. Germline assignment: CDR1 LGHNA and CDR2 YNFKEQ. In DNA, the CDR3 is TGTGCCAGCAGCCAAGTGTTCGTAGGGCTAGCGGTGACTCCAGATACGCAGTATTTT. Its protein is CASSQVFVGLAVTPDTQYF.